The rows below give T cell receptor beta chains drawn from one sample of a study of T cell responses to AZD1222 COVID-19 vaccine. The assay was immunoSEQ multiplex PCR, and TCRdb's table has in-frame clones only and misses some. Of some 150,000 clones listed, 70% to 90% were seen once; the top ten hold more than 6.5%. Sequencing was performed on peripheral blood, taken after recovery from COVID-19. Source of these receptors: an adult who had recovered from COVID-19. The CDR3 runs from the conserved cysteine through the conserved F or W. The order of the fields is J gene, V gene, CDR3 protein.

TRBJ1-4	TRBV5-6	CASSLGGRNEKLFF
TRBJ2-5	TRBV19	CASTPARGQETQYF
TRBJ2-2	TRBV3-1/TRBV3-2	CASSQDNTGELFF
TRBJ1-4	TRBV18	CASSPGTAANEKLFF
TRBJ1-1	TRBV7-9	CASSFENTEAFF
TRBJ2-2	TRBV5-1	CASSLAGTGPSGELFF
TRBJ2-1	TRBV2	CASSEALRGDEQFF
TRBJ2-2	TRBV10-3	CAIKAGGLGTGELFF
TRBJ1-1	TRBV11-3	CASSLESIGGSNTEAFF
TRBJ1-1	TRBV7-3	CASSFTGLDEAFF
TRBJ2-1	TRBV19	CASSRTGGEGEQFF
TRBJ2-6	TRBV19	CASSTRGAGANVLTF
TRBJ1-2	TRBV11-2	CASRRGPSSGYTF
TRBJ2-6	TRBV6-2/TRBV6-3	CASSLPSPGQGASGANVLTF
TRBJ2-2	TRBV5-4	CASSLARNTGELFF
TRBJ2-2	TRBV12-3/TRBV12-4	CASSFGLTGELFF
TRBJ1-5	TRBV7-2	CASSFFPRGDLNQPQHF
TRBJ2-5	TRBV6-5	CASQLAGAQETQYF
TRBJ2-3	TRBV9	CASSVEAGASTDTQYF
TRBJ2-3	TRBV7-3	CASSLTQGGDTQYF
TRBJ2-3	TRBV18	CASSPPSGAGTDTQYF
TRBJ1-5	TRBV27	CASRAGGAYNQPQHF
TRBJ1-5	TRBV6-5	CASSRLQGGNQPQHF
TRBJ1-2	TRBV3-1/TRBV3-2	CASSQEGAVYGYTF
TRBJ1-2	TRBV5-1	CASSQGQTIYGYTF